What follows is one T cell receptor beta chain and its context. Its antigen is unknown. These data come from a study of shared clonotypes between healthy human individuals. Each sorted subset replicate got 200 ng genomic DNA, approximately 27,000 genomes. The repertoire was sequenced with immunoSEQ multiplex PCR; TCRdb's copy has only in-frame clones and lacks some. The data show some 300,000 clones, with more than 60% seen just once and roughly 10% held by the top ten. Study results and caveats: Memory subsets had estimated richness that was generally smaller than that of naive subsets. About 5% of naive CD4 clonotypes were shared across four donors.

Healthy adults negative for HIV, lacking recent acute infections or vaccinations, served as donors. The CDR3 runs to 15 residues. Looked up from germline, CDR1 is MDHEN and CDR2 is SYDVKM. Germline trimming cut 7 bases from V and 6 bases from J; bases unmatched to any gene: 12. V usage is TRBV28 and J usage is TRBJ2-1, with 7 positions matching TRBD2. The sequence was obtained from a man aged 25-45 years in good health. Sequenced: memory CD4+ T cells sorted from blood. Subset of the sample: CD45RA-negative fraction. The CDR3 region is CASNLGGSRGNEQFF. As DNA, the CDR3 is TGTGCCAGCAACCTAGGCGGGAGTAGGGGCAATGAGCAGTTCTTC. Using reference TRBV28 and TRBJ2-1 for the parts outside the CDR3, the full variable domain is DVKVTQSSRYLVKRTGEKVFLECVQDMDHENMFWYRQDPGLGLRLIYFSYDVKMKEKGDIPEGYSVSREKKERFSLILESASTNQTSMYLCASNLGGSRGNEQFFGPGTRLTVL.